This entry lists 2 T cell receptor beta chains sequenced from one sample in a study of CD8 T cells in Susac syndrome. The RNA input was about 0.45 to 1 ug, and it was reverse transcribed with random hexamers. TCRdb itself ran the immunoSEQ multiplex PCR reads through MiXCR, one entry per CDR3 protein. The sample shows 210,000 or so distinct CDR3 sequences, 94% of them seen only once. Material: CD4+ T cells from PBMCs. These receptors were obtained from a human donor with Susac syndrome.

This clonotype has only a few counts. The chain recombines TRBV4-1 with TRBJ2-5; 11 bases agree with TRBD1. Germline loops: CDR1 MGHRA, CDR2 YSYEKL. V trimming: 6 bases; J trimming: 4 bases; junction bases outside the gene matches: 1. The CDR3 consists of 13 residues. The CDR3 sequence: CASRGTGGETQYF. CDR3 coding DNA: TGCGCCAGCAGGGGGACAGGGGGAGAGACCCAGTACTTC.

V gene TRBV6-2 or TRBV6-3 combines with J gene TRBJ2-7, with 7 bases identical to TRBD2. Germline assignment: CDR1 MNHEY and CDR2 SVGEGT. The V and J ends lost 10 bases and 3 bases, in that order; junction bases with no gene match: 6. CDR3 length: 12 residues. The CDR3 nucleotides read TGTGCCACCGGGACTACCATCTACGAGCAGTACTTC. Amino acids: CATGTTIYEQYF.